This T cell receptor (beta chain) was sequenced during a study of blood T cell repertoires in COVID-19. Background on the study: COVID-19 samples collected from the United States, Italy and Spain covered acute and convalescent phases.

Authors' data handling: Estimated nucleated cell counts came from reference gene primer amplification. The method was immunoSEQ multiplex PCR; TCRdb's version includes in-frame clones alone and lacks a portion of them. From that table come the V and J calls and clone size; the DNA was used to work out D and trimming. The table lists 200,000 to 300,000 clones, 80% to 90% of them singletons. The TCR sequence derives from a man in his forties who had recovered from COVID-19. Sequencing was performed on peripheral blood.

The CDR3: CASSIQGTDQPQHF. CDR3 bases: TGTGCCAGCAGCATACAGGGGACGGATCAGCCCCAGCATTTT. The chain links TRBV13 to TRBJ1-5; 7 bases are a match to TRBD1. The germline gives CDR1 PRHDT, CDR2 FYEKMQ (reference sequence). This CDR3 comprises 14 residues. Trimming took 5 bases from V and 5 from J; bases not matched to a gene: 6.